The TCR beta chain described here comes from a study of T-cell memory formation after mild COVID-19. Across the study: Across donors, TCR clusters were largely donor specific. General study results and limits: The main location of contracting CD4+ clones was CM and EM, and that of contracting CD8+ clones was EMRA.

This clonotype came up a few times. The antigen is undetermined. 5'RACE primed from the constant segment yielded TCR alpha and TCR beta cDNA libraries bearing sample barcodes and UMIs. Using its own MiXCR run on the 5' RACE reads, TCRdb lists one record per CDR3 protein. The table has more than 450,000 distinct CDR3 sequences, about 20% seen once. With 3 bases clipped from V and 1 base from J, the junction kept 8 bases outside the gene matches. The germline V gene encodes CDR1 DFQATT and CDR2 SNEGSKA (reference sequence). The CDR3 is made up of 16 amino acids. The TCR comes from an adult woman who had mild COVID-19 (a few samples of this study predate the infection). Cell type and time point are not known. This chain uses TRBV20-1 with TRBJ2-5; 10 nucleotides align to TRBD2. The sequenced sample was PBMCs or a T cell subset sorted from them (not recorded which). The CDR3 DNA is TGCAGTGCTAGTGCTCTAGCGGGAGTGGGCCAAGAGACCCAGTACTTC. It encodes CSASALAGVGQETQYF.